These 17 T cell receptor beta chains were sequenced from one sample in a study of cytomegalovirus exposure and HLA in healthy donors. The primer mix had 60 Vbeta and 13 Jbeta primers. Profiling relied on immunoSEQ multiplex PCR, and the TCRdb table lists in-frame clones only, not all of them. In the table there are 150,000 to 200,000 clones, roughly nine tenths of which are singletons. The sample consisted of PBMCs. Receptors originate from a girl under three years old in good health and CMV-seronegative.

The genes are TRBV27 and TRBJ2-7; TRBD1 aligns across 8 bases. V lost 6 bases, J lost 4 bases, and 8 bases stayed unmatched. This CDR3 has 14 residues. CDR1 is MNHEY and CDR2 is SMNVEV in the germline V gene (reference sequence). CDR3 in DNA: TGTGCCAGCAGCTTGACAGGGGCCTGGTACGAGCAGTACTTC. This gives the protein CASSLTGAWYEQYF.

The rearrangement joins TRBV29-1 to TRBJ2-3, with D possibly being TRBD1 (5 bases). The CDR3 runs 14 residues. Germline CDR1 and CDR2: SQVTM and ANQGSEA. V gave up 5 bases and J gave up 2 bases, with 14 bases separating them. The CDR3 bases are TGCAGCGTTTCCCAGGGAAGCCTCACAGATACGCAGTATTTT. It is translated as CSVSQGSLTDTQYF.

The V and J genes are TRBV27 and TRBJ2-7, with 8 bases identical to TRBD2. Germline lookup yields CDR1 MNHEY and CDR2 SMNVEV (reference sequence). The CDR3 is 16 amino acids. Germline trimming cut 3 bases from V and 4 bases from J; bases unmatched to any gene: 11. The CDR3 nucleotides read TGTGCCAGCAGTTTCGGGAGGGGTAAAGGAAGGTACGAGCAGTACTTC. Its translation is CASSFGRGKGRYEQYF.

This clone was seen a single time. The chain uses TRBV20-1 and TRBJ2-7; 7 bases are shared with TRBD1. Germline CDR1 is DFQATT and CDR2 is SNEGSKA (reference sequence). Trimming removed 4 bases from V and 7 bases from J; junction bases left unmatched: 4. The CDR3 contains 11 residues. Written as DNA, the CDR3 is TGCAGTGCTAACCTCAGGGGGGAGCAGTACTTC. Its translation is CSANLRGEQYF.

The CDR3 spells CASSLQGNQPQHF. The CDR3 DNA follows: TGTGCCAGTAGTTTACAGGGCAATCAGCCCCAGCATTTT. The chain has TRBV19 and TRBJ1-5, with TRBD1 as a possible D gene (5 bases). Germline V lookup: CDR1 LNHDA, CDR2 SQIVND (reference sequence). This CDR3 has 13 residues. Deletions cut 5 bases from V and 2 bases from J, with 7 bases between.

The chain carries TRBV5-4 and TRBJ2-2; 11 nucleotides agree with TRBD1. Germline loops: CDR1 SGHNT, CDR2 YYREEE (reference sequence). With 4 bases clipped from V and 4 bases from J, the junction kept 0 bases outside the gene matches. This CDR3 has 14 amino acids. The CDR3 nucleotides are TGTGCCAGCAGCGGGACAGGGGGCACCGGGGAGCTGTTTTTT. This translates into CASSGTGGTGELFF. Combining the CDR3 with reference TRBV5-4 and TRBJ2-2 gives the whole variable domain ETGVTQSPTHLIKTRGQQVTLRCSSQSGHNTVSWYQQALGQGPQFIFQYYREEENGRGNFPPRFSGLQFPNYSSELNVNALELDDSALYLCASSGTGGTGELFFGEGSRLTVL.

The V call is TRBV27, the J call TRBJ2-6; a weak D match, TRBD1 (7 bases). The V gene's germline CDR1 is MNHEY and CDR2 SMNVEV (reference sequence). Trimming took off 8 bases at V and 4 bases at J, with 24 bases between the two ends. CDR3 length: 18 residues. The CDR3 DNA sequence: TGTGCCAGCGGGACTTCTATTAAGGACAGGTGGGGGGCCAACGTCCTGACTTTC. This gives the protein CASGTSIKDRWGANVLTF.

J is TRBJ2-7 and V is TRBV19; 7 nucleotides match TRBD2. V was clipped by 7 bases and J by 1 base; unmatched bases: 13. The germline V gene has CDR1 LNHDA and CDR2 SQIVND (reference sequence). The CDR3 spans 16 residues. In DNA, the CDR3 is TGTGCCAGTAATCCCACAGGTCCCGGGGGGTCCTACGAGCAGTACTTC. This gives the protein CASNPTGPGGSYEQYF. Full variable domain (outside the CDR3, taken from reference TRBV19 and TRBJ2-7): DGGITQSPKYLFRKEGQNVTLSCEQNLNHDAMYWYRQDPGQGLRLIYYSQIVNDFQKGDIAEGYSVSREKKESFPLTVTSAQKNPTAFYLCASNPTGPGGSYEQYFGPGTRLTVT.

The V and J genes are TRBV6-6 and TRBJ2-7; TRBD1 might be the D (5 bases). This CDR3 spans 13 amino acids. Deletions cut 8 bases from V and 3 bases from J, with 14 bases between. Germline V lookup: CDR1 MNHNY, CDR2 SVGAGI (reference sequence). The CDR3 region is CASGPGPNYEQYF. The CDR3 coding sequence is TGTGCCAGCGGTCCAGGGCCGAACTACGAGCAGTACTTC.

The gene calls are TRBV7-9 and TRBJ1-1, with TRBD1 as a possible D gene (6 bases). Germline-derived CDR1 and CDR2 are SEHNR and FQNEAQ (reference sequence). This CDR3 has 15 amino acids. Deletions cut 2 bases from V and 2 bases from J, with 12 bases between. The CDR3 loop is CASSLTGQGNTEAFF. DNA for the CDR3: TGTGCCAGCAGCTTAACAGGGCAAGGCAACACTGAAGCTTTCTTT.

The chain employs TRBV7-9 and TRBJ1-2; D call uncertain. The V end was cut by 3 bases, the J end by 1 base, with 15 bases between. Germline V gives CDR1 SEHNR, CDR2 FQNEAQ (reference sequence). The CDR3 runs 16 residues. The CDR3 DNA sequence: TGTGCCAGCAGCTTTAACTCGACAAATCGTAACTATGGCTACACCTTC. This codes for CASSFNSTNRNYGYTF.

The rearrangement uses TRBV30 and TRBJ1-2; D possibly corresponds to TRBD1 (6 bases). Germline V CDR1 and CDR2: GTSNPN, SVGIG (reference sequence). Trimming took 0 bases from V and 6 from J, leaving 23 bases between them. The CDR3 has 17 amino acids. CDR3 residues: CAWSVQSDSLPYHGYTF. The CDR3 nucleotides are TGTGCCTGGAGTGTACAGTCGGACAGTTTACCCTACCATGGCTACACCTTC.

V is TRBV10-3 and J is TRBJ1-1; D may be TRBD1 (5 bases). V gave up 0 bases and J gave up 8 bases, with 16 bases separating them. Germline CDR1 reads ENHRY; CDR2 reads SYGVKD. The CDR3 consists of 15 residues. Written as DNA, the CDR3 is TGTGCCATCAGTGAGTCGGTTGGCAGGGACTTCGAAGCTTTCTTT. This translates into CAISESVGRDFEAFF.

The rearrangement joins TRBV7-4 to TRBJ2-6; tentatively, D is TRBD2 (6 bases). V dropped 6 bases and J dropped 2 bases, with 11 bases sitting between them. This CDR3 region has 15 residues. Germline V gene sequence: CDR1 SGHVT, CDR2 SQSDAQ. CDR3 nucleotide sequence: TGTGCCAGCAGTGCGCAGCGGGCTGGGGCCAACGTCCTGACTTTC. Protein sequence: CASSAQRAGANVLTF. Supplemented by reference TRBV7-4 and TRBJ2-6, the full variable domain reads GAGVSQSPRYKVAKRGRDVALRCDSISGHVTLYWYRQTLGQGSEVLTYSQSDAQRDKSGRPSGRFSAERPERSVSTLKIQRTEQGDSAVYLCASSAQRAGANVLTFGAGSRLTVL.

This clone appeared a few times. CDR3 DNA: TGCAGTGCCTTAGGGACAGGTAAGTATTTT. Its translation: CSALGTGKYF. The rearrangement links TRBV20-1 to TRBJ2-3, with 8 bases fitting TRBD1. This CDR3 has 10 amino acids. With V trimmed by 6 bases and J by 13 bases, 6 bases remained unmatched. Germline-derived CDR1 and CDR2 are DFQATT and SNEGSKA (reference sequence).

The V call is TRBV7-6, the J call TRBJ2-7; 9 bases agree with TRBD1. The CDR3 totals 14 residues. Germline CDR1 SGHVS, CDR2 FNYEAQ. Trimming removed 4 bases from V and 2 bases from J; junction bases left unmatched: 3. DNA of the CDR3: TGTGCCAGCAGCTCCGGGACAGGGCCCTACGAGCAGTACTTC. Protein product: CASSSGTGPYEQYF.

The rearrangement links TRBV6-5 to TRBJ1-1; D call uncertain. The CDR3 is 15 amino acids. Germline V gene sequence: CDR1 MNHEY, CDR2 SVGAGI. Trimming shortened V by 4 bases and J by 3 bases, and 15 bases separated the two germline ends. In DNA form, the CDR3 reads TGTGCCAGCAGTTCCGGGCCATCGGAGGACACTGAAGCTTTCTTT. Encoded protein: CASSSGPSEDTEAFF.